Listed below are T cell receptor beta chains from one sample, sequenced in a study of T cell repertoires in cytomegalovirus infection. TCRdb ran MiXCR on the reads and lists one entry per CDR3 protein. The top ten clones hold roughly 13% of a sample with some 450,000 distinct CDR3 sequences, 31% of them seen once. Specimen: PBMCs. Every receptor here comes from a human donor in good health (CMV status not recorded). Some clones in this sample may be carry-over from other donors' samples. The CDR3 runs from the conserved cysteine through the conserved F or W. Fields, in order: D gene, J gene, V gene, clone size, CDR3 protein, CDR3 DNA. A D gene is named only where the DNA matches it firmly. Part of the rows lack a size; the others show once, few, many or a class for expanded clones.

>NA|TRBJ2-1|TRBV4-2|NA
CASSQDTLLNEQFF
TGTGCCAGCAGCCAAGATACACTATTAAATGAGCAGTTCTTC
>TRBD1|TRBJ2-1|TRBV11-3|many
CASSTQGENEQFF
TGTGCCAGCAGCACGCAGGGGGAAAATGAGCAGTTCTTC
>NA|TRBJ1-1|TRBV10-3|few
CAAGWAGSTNTEAFF
TGTGCCGCGGGGTGGGCAGGGAGCACCAACACTGAAGCTTTCTTT
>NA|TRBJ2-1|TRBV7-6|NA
CASSMGAGIYNEQFF
TGTGCTAGCAGCATGGGGGCAGGGATCTACAATGAGCAGTTCTTC
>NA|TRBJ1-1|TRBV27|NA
CASSLSASVRNTEAFF
TGTGCCAGCAGTTTATCCGCGTCAGTTAGGAACACTGAAGCTTTCTTT
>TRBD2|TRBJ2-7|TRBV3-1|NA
CASSHRGTSGAYEQYF
TGTGCCAGCAGCCACCGCGGGACTAGCGGCGCCTACGAGCAGTACTTC
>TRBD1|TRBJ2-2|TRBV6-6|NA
CASRQGGTANTGELFF
TGTGCCAGCAGACAGGGGGGCACCGCGAACACCGGGGAGCTGTTTTTT
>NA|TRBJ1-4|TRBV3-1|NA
CASSQLGNNEKLFF
TGTGCCAGCAGCCAACTGGGAAATAATGAAAAACTGTTTTTT
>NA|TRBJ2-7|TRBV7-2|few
CASSLVGVRPSYEQYF
TGTGCCAGCAGCTTAGTCGGGGTCAGACCCAGCTACGAGCAGTACTTC
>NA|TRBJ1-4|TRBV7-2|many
CASSAEYSNEKLFF
TGTGCCAGCAGCGCAGAGTACTCTAATGAAAAACTGTTTTTT
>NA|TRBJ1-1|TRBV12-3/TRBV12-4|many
CASSFTANTEAFF
TGTGCCAGCAGTTTCACAGCGAACACTGAAGCTTTCTTT
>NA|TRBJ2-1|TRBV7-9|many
CASSGVGGSFNEQFF
TGTGCCAGCAGCGGGGTTGGGGGGAGTTTCAATGAGCAGTTCTTC
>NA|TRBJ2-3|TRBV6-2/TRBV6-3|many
CASSLFRDLGKDTQYF
TGTGCCAGCAGTCTATTTCGGGACCTAGGGAAAGATACGCAGTATTTT
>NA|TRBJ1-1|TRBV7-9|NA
CASSQGTNEAFF
TGTGCCAGCAGCCAAGGGACAAATGAAGCTTTCTTT
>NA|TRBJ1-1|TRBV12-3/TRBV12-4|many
CASRLGDTEAFF
TGTGCCAGCAGGCTGGGGGACACTGAAGCTTTCTTT
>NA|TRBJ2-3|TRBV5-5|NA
CASSPSYGGHTDTQYF
TGTGCCAGCAGCCCATCCTACGGGGGGCACACAGATACGCAGTATTTT
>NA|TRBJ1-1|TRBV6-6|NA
CASSFRVGATEAFF
TGTGCCAGCAGTTTCAGGGTGGGGGCCACTGAAGCTTTCTTT
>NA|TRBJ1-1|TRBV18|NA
CASSPLEGMNTEAFF
TGTGCCAGCTCACCGCTTGAGGGCATGAACACTGAAGCTTTCTTT
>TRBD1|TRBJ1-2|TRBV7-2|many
CASRLARGLSTF
TGTGCCAGCAGGCTAGCCAGGGGGCTTTCCACCTTC
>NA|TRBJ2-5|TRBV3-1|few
CASSQVGPAQYF
TGTGCCAGCAGCCAAGTGGGTCCGGCCCAGTACTTC
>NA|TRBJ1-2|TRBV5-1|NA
CASSWAAVRDGYTF
TGCGCCAGCAGCTGGGCCGCGGTTCGGGATGGCTACACCTTC
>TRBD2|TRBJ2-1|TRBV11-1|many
CASSLRGGLYNEQFF
TGTGCCAGCAGCTTGCGGGGGGGATTATACAATGAGCAGTTCTTC
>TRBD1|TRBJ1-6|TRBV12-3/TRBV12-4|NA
CASSAQGAAVSPLHF
TGTGCCAGCAGTGCACAGGGGGCAGCTGTATCACCCCTCCACTTT
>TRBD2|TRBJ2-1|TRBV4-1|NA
CASSQEGTAGLDNEQFF
TGCGCCAGCAGCCAAGAAGGGACCGCGGGACTAGACAATGAGCAGTTCTTC
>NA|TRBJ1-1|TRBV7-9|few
CASNEGFDTEAFF
TGTGCCAGCAATGAAGGGTTCGACACTGAAGCTTTCTTT
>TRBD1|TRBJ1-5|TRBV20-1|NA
CSAEPRRQGSWDNQPQHF
TGCAGTGCTGAACCACGAAGACAGGGTAGCTGGGACAATCAGCCCCAGCATTTT
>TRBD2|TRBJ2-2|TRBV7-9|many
CASSSGLAGAENTGELFF
TGTGCCAGCAGCTCGGGACTAGCGGGGGCCGAGAACACCGGGGAGCTGTTTTTT
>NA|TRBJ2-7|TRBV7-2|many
CASSLRPPEGHEQYF
TGTGCCAGCAGCCTTCGACCCCCGGAGGGCCACGAGCAGTACTTC
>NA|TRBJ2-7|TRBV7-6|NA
CASSLGPDKPREQYF
TGTGCCAGCAGCTTAGGCCCGGACAAGCCCCGGGAGCAGTACTTC
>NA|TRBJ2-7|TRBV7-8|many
CASSLGSGDYEQYF
TGTGCCAGCAGCTTAGGGTCAGGAGACTACGAGCAGTACTTC
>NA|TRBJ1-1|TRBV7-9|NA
CASSLGRQAGGTEAFF
TGTGCCAGCAGCTTAGGGAGACAGGCTGGGGGCACTGAAGCTTTCTTT
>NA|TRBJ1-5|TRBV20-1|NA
CSAYPGGQPQHF
TGCAGTGCTTACCCTGGGGGTCAGCCCCAGCATTTT
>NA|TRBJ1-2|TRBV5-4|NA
CASSLPGQTNYGYTF
TGTGCCAGCAGCTTGCCGGGACAAACTAACTATGGCTACACCTTC
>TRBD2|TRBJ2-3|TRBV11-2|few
CASSLDRETSGEFSTDTQYF
TGTGCCAGCAGCTTAGATAGAGAGACTAGCGGGGAATTTAGCACAGATACGCAGTATTTT
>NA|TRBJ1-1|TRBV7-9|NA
CASSLNVGRGNTEAFF
TGTGCCAGCAGCTTAAATGTCGGGCGGGGGAACACTGAAGCTTTCTTT
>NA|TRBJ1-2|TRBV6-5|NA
CASSWNQGLYGYTF
TGTGCCAGCAGTTGGAACCAGGGGCTCTATGGCTACACCTTC
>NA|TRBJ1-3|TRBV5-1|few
CASTDSLSGNTIYF
TGCGCCAGTACCGACAGCCTCTCTGGAAACACCATATATTTT
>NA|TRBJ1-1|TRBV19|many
CASRRTRASSMNTEAFF
TGTGCCAGTAGGAGGACCCGGGCCTCATCCATGAACACTGAAGCTTTCTTT
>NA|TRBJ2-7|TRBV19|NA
CASSIADGTYEQYF
TGTGCCAGTAGTATAGCGGACGGCACCTACGAGCAGTACTTC
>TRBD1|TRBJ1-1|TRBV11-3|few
CASSSRGPNTEAFF
TGTGCCAGCAGCTCCAGGGGGCCGAACACTGAAGCTTTCTTT
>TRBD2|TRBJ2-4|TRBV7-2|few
CASSLRTSGDKNIQYF
TGTGCCAGCAGCTTGCGGACTAGCGGGGACAAAAACATTCAGTACTTC
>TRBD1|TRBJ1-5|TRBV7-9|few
CASSKTGNQPQHF
TGTGCCAGCAGCAAGACAGGGAATCAGCCCCAGCATTTT
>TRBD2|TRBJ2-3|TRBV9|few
CASSVDLAGGLDTQYF
TGTGCCAGCAGCGTAGATCTAGCGGGGGGGTTAGATACGCAGTATTTT
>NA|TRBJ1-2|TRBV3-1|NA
CASSHLRSFYGYTF
TGTGCCAGCAGCCACCTACGAAGTTTCTATGGCTACACCTTC
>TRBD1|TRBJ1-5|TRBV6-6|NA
CASREQGGNQPQHF
TGTGCCAGCAGGGAGCAGGGGGGCAATCAGCCCCAGCATTTT
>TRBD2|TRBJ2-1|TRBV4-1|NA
CASSQVTSGNYNEQFF
TGCGCCAGCAGCCAAGTGACTAGCGGAAACTACAATGAGCAGTTCTTC
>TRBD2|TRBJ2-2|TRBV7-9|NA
CASSPGLGVTGELFF
TGTGCCAGCAGCCCGGGACTAGGTGTCACCGGGGAGCTGTTTTTT